Below, 5 T cell receptor beta chains from the same sample are listed, as sequenced in a study of T-cell memory formation after mild COVID-19 (dated by TCRdb to the early 2020s). Libraries were constructed by 5' RACE. Sequencing relied on an Illumina NovaSeq 6000. TCRdb trimmed the raw reads at Q25, called clones with MiXCR and kept productive beta chains. Every entry covers one CDR3 protein and lists the most common genes and DNA from its rows. Present in this sample are 250,000 to 400,000 distinct CDR3 sequences, 14% of which were seen just once. 21% of the sample belongs to the ten largest clones. The specimen was PBMCs or a T cell subset sorted from them (not recorded which). These receptor sequences come from a young man who had mild COVID-19 (a few samples of this study predate the infection). The sample titles of this study are shuffled in the database, so cell type and time point are left out; the donor was told from shared clones.

This clonotype has only a few counts. V is TRBV5-1 and J is TRBJ1-1; D is unresolved. The CDR3 is 16 residues long. V gave up 0 bases and J gave up 4 bases, with 16 bases separating them. Germline CDR1 is SGHRS and CDR2 is YFSETQ. CDR3 in amino acids: CASSLDQAGRATEAFF. The CDR3 coding sequence is TGCGCCAGCAGCTTGGATCAGGCGGGCCGAGCCACTGAAGCTTTCTTT. Based on the CDR3 plus reference TRBV5-1 and TRBJ1-1, the full variable domain is KAGVTQTPRYLIKTRGQQVTLSCSPISGHRSVSWYQQTPGQGLQFLFEYFSETQRNKGNFPGRFSGRQFSNSRSEMNVSTLELGDSALYLCASSLDQAGRATEAFFGQGTRLTVV.

Concerning this clonotype: This may be a read error: a much more frequent sequence differs by one nucleotide. The V gene is TRBV7-2, the J gene TRBJ2-1, with 8 bases identical to TRBD2. The germline gives CDR1 SGHTA, CDR2 FQGNSA. This CDR3 is built from 16 residues. In DNA form, the CDR3 reads TGTGCCAGCAGCTTAGTCCGGGGGGGCTCCTACAATGAGCATTTCTTC. Translated, it gives CASSLVRGGSYNEHFF.

In DNA, the CDR3 is TGTGCCAGCAGTTACGCGGGGGCAGGGACCCAGTACTTC. This codes for CASSYAGAGTQYF. The rearrangement uses TRBV6-2 or TRBV6-3 and TRBJ2-5, with D possibly matching TRBD2 (7 bases). The germline V gene encodes CDR1 MNHEY and CDR2 SVGEGT. Deletions cut 2 bases from V and 7 bases from J, with 11 bases between. The CDR3 runs to 13 residues.

The sample holds many counts of this clonotype. The chain's CDR3 is CASSFGQYNEQFF. CDR3 nucleotides: TGTGCCAGCAGCTTCGGACAGTACAATGAGCAGTTCTTC. The chain is built from TRBV5-6 and TRBJ2-1; TRBD1 is a possible D gene (6 bases). CDR1 is SGHDT, CDR2 YYEEEE, per germline. This CDR3 spans 13 amino acids. V dropped 2 bases and J dropped 4 bases, with 7 bases sitting between them.

This chain uses TRBV9 with TRBJ1-1, with D possibly matching TRBD1 (5 bases). Germline loops: CDR1 SGDLS, CDR2 YYNGEE. This CDR3 has 15 residues. The V and J ends lost 4 bases and 1 base respectively, with 14 bases between them. The CDR3 DNA sequence: TGTGCCAGCAGCACCGTTGGGGGAGCGAACACTGAAGCTTTCTTT. Protein sequence: CASSTVGGANTEAFF.